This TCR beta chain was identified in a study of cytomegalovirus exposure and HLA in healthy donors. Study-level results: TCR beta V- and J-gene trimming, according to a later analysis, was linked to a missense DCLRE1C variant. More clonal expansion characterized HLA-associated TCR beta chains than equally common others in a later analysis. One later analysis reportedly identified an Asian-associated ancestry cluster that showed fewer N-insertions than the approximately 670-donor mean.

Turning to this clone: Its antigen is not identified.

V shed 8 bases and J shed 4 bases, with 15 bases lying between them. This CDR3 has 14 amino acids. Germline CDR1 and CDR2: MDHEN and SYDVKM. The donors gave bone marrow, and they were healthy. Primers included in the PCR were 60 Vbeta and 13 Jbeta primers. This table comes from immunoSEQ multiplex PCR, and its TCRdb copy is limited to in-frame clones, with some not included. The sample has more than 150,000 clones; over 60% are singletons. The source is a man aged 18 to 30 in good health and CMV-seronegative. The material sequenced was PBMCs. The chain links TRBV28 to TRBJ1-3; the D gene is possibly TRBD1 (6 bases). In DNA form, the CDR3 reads TGTGCCAGCGGGTCAGGGGCTAGCGGAAACACCATATATTTT. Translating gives CASGSGASGNTIYF. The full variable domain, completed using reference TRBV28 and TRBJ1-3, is DVKVTQSSRYLVKRTGEKVFLECVQDMDHENMFWYRQDPGLGLRLIYFSYDVKMKEKGDIPEGYSVSREKKERFSLILESASTNQTSMYLCASGSGASGNTIYFGEGSWLTVV.